This entry concerns a single TCR beta chain. Its antigen is not known. The germline gene is not matched at one end of the junction; a read error may be the cause. Healthy Russian Caucasian donors spanned ages about 6 to 100 years. PBMCs, at least 6 million per sample, were isolated. The authors ran a second PCR of roughly 6 to 12 cycles using a sample-barcoded 5' primer and a J-beta primer mix. A 12-random-nucleotide template-switch adaptor tagged each cDNA molecule. Each CDR3 protein gets one entry after TCRdb re-called the 5' RACE reads with MiXCR. The data contain approximately 1.5 million distinct CDR3 sequences, about 31% of them singletons. These data originate in a study of blood T cells in healthy people across ages. The study's findings and limits: With donor CMV status unknown, expanded clonotype changes were possibly confounded.

This clonotype originated in a woman in her twenties or thirties in good health. The sample comprised blood.

The CDR3 protein is CASSSSTGGRADTQYF. The CDR3 nucleotides read TGTGCCAGCAGCTCCTCTACAGGGGGAAGGGCAGATACACAGTATTTT. The gene calls are TRBV7-9 and TRBJ2-3; 8 bases align to TRBD1. The CDR3 has 16 amino acids. Per germline, CDR1 SEHNR and CDR2 FQNEAQ (reference sequence).